The TCR beta chain under discussion was sequenced for a study of T cells expressing NK-cell markers. On the study more broadly: Beta-chain profiling covered CD3+CD56+NKG2C+, CD3+CD56+NKG2C- and CD3+CD56-NKG2C+ sorted subsets. The authors sequenced eight donors, of whom seven were HCMV-seropositive and one was seronegative. Findings and caveats of the study: There were a few donors in whom these clonotypes also led the CD3+CD56-NKG2C+ fraction. Dominant NKG2C+ clonotypes made up roughly 1.0-7.0% of CD8+ T cells in several donors.

With the 5' RACE reads reprocessed, TCRdb shows one record per CDR3 protein and no DNA. The sample totals roughly 430,000 distinct CDR3 sequences. The CDR3 covers 14 residues. Details on this clonotype: Its antigen remains unidentified.

This clonotype was obtained from a woman between 18 and 75 years old in good health. The material sequenced was blood T cells: a sorted CD56 or NKG2C T cell subset, CD4+ or CD8+ T cells, or bulk PBMC T cells (not recorded which). The genes are TRBV12-3 or TRBV12-4 and TRBJ1-1; the TCRdb call, TRBD1, lacks DNA for checking. The CDR3 reads CASSPRQGDTEAFF.